The entry below describes one T cell receptor (beta chain). Its antigen specificity is not known. Per-base quality was not reported, and no clone a single base away is much larger than it. TCRbeta CDR3 regions were amplified from genomic DNA using the immunoSEQ Assay, a bias-controlled multiplex PCR. From the authors' description of their analysis: Within the assay, amplification of reference gene primers was used to estimate how many nucleated cells each sample contained. Sequence reads were collapsed and filtered to measure the absolute abundance of every unique TCRbeta CDR3 rearrangement. For each sample, productive Simpson clonality was calculated as the square root of Simpson's diversity index over productive rearrangements. Not all clones reach the TCRdb copy of this immuneACCESS table, which keeps in-frame sequences only. Checked studies attribute under half of the gap to unresolved V genes and leave the rest unexplained. V and J calls and clone size are given by that table; D and trimming were obtained from the DNA. The sample records about 150,000 clones, over 80% of which are singletons. Over 5% of the sample rests with the top ten.

The CDR3 measures 15 amino acids from cysteine to phenylalanine. This entry keeps only the CDR3 DNA: 45 bases, framed from base 1. V drops 5 bases and J drops 5 bases, leaving 19 bases in between. As encoded in the germline V gene, CDR1 is SGHRS while CDR2 is YFSETQ. This sample is drawn from a study of blood T cell repertoires in COVID-19 (dated by TCRdb to between 2020 and 2021). As for the study more broadly: Collaborator samples came from the United States, Italy and Spain and covered acute and convalescent phases of COVID-19. The material from the prospective study consisted of cDNA or gDNA derived from T cells, B-cell-depleted T cells, or PBMCs. Subjects who had been exposed to COVID-19, were actively infected with it, or had recovered from it provided the deeply sampled blood TCRbeta repertoires that made up the dataset. The repertoires were made available in a free public database intended to serve as a resource for research on the immune response to SARS-CoV-2. The samples were drawn from the first 160 participants of the ongoing ImmuneRACE study and from more than 1,000 subjects provided by 6 global collaborators. Sample metadata almost always included a de-identified subject ID, COVID-19 status, age in years and sex. HLA class I and class II types, where available, came from metadata supplied by the sample provider rather than from assay-based typing. Here is what the overall study found, with its caveats: How much clinical and demographic metadata was included differed by source and by participant, and the metadata was provided uncurated.

Participants in the prospective study were enrolled through a virtual design, were aged 18 to 89 years, and lived in about two dozen United States geographic areas. In the prospective study, cohorts were assigned on the basis of participant-reported clinical history obtained from a screening survey and a study questionnaire. A participant counted as exposed if, within 2 weeks of entering the study, that participant had been in contact with someone who had a PCR-confirmed or clinician-diagnosed COVID-19 case. In the prospective study, mobile phlebotomists collected whole blood, serum and a nasopharyngeal or oropharyngeal swab from each participant. Prospective study participants could optionally give additional blood draws and questionnaires over an approximately 2-month period. Before DNA extraction, blood samples from the prospective study were shipped at room temperature or frozen.

The V gene is TRBV5-1 and the J gene is TRBJ1-1; the D gene is not confidently resolved. Sequencing was carried out using PBMCs or T cells enriched from blood (not recorded which). The receptor was isolated from a man in his sixties or seventies who had been exposed to COVID-19. The CDR3 reads as follows: CASSLTQTGGTEAFF. The DNA is TGCGCCAGCAGTCTTACGCAGACCGGAGGGACTGAAGCTTTCTTT.